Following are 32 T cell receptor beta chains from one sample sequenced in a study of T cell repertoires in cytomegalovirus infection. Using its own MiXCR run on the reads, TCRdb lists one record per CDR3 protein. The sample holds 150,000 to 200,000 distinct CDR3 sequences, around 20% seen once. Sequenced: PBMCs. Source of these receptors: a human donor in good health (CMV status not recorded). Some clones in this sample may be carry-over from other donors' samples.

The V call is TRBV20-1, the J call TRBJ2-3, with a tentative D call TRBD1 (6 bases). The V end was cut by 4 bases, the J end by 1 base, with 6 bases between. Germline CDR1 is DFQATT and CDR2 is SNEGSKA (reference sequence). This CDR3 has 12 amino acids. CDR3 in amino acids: CSATGGTDTQYF. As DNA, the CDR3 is TGCAGTGCTACAGGGGGCACAGATACGCAGTATTTT.

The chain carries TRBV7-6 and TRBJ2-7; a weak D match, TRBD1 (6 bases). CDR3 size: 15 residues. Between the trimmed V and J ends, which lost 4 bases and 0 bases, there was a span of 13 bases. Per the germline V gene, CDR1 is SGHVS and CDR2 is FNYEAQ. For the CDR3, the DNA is TGTGCCAGCAGCTGGGGGCGGGTCAGCTCCTACGAGCAGTACTTC. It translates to CASSWGRVSSYEQYF.

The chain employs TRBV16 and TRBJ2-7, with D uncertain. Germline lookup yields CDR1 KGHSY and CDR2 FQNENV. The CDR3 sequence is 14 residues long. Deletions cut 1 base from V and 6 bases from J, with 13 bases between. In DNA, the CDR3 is TGTGCCAGCAGCCAATTCGGCCAGTCCGCCGAGCAGTACTTC. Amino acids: CASSQFGQSAEQYF.

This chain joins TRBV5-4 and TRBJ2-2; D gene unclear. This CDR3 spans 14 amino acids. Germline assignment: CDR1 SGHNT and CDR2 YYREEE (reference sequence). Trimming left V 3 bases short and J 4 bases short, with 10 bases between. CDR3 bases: TGTGCCAGCAGCTCGGACGTCCCCACCGGGGAGCTGTTTTTT. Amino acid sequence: CASSSDVPTGELFF. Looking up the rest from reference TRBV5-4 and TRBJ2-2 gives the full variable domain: ETGVTQSPTHLIKTRGQQVTLRCSSQSGHNTVSWYQQALGQGPQFIFQYYREEENGRGNFPPRFSGLQFPNYSSELNVNALELDDSALYLCASSSDVPTGELFFGEGSRLTVL.

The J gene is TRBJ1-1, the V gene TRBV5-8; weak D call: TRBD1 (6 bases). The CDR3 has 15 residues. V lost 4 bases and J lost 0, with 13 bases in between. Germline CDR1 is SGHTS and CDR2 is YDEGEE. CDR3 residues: CASSPADSMNTEAFF. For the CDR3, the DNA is TGTGCCAGCAGCCCGGCGGACAGCATGAACACTGAAGCTTTCTTT.

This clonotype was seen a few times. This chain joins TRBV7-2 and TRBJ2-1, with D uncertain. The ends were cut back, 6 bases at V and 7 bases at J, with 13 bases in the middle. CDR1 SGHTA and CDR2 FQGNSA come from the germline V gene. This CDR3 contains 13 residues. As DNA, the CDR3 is TGTGCCAGCAGACCTGGGTGGGCGAATGAGCAGTTCTTC. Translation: CASRPGWANEQFF.

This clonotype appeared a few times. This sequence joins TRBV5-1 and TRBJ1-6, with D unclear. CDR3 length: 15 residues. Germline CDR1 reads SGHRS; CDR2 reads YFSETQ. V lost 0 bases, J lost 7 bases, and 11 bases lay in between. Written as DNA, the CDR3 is TGCGCCAGCAGCTTGGTTTCCAGAACGAATTCACCCCTCCACTTT. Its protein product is CASSLVSRTNSPLHF.

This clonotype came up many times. The chain's CDR3 is CASSLQGQETQYF. Here the CDR3 DNA reads TGTGCCAGCAGCTTACAGGGTCAAGAGACCCAGTACTTC. The chain combines TRBV7-2 with TRBJ2-5; the D gene is possibly TRBD1 (5 bases). CDR3 length: 13 residues. Germline loops: CDR1 SGHTA, CDR2 FQGNSA. V gave up 2 bases and J gave up 2 bases, with 6 bases separating them. Full variable domain (missing parts from reference TRBV7-2 and TRBJ2-5): GAGVSQSPSNKVTEKGKDVELRCDPISGHTALYWYRQSLGQGLEFLIYFQGNSAPDKSGLPSDRFSAERTGGSVSTLTIQRTQQEDSAVYLCASSLQGQETQYFGPGTRLLVL.

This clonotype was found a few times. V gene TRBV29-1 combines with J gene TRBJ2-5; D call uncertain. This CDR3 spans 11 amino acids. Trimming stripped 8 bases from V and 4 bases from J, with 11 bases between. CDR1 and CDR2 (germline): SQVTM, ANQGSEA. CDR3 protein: CSSRMGETQYF. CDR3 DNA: TGCAGCTCAAGGATGGGAGAGACCCAGTACTTC.

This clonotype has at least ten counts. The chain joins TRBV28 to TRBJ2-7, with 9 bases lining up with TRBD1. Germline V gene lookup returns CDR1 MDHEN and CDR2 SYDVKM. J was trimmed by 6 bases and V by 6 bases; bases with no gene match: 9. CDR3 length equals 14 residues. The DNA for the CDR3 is TGTGCCAGCAGATCACAGGGGGCGCTAGGCGAGCAGTACTTC. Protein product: CASRSQGALGEQYF.

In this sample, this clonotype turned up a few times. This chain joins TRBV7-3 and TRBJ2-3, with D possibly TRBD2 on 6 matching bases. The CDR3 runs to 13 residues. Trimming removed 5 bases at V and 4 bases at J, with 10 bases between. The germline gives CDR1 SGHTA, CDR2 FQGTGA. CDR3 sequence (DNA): TGTGCCAGCAGCCGGGGGTTGGCAGATACGCAGTATTTT. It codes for CASSRGLADTQYF.

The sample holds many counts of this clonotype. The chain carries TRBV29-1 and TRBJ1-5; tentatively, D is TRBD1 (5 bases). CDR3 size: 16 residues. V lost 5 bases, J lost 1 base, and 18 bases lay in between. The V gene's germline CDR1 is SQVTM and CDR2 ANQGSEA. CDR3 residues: CSVHTPGRGSNQPQHF. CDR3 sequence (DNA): TGCAGCGTTCACACCCCGGGACGGGGAAGCAATCAGCCCCAGCATTTT.

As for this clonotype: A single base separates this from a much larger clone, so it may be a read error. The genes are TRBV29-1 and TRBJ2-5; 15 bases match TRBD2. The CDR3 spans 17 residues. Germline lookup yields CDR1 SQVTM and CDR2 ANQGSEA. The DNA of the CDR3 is TGCAGCGTTGAAGGTCGGACTAGCGGGAGGGCCGCGGAGACCCAGGACTTC. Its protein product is CSVEGRTSGRAAETQDF.

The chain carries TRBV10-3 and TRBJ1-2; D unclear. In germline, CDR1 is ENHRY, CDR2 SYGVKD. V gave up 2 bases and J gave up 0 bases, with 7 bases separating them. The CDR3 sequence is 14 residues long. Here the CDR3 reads CAISEGGSNYGYTF. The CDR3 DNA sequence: TGTGCCATCAGTGAGGGCGGCTCTAACTATGGCTACACCTTC.

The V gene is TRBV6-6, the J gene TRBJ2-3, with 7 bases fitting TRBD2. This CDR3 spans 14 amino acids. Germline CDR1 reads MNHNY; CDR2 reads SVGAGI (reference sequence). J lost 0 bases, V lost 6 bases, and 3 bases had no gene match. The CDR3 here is CASSRAGSTDTQYF. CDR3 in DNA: TGTGCCAGCAGCCGAGCGGGGAGCACAGATACGCAGTATTTT.

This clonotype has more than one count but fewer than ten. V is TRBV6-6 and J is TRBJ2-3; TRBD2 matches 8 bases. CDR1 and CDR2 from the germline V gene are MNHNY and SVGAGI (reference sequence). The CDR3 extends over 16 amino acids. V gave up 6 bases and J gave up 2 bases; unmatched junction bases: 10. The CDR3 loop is CASRDTSGGDTDTQYF. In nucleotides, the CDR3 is TGTGCCAGCAGAGATACTAGCGGAGGGGACACAGATACGCAGTATTTT.

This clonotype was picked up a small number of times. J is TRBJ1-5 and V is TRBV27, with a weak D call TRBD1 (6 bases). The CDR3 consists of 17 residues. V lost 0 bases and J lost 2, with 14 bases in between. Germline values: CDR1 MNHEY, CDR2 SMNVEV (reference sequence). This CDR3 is CASSLSGAGAGNQPQHF. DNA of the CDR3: TGTGCCAGCAGTTTATCAGGGGCAGGGGCGGGCAATCAGCCCCAGCATTTT.

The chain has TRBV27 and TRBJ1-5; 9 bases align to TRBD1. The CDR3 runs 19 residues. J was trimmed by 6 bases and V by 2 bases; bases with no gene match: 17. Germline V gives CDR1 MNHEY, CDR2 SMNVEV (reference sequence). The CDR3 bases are TGTGCCAGCAGTTTAAAGGGCTGGAACACAGGGGGCGGTCTTCAGCCCCAGCATTTT. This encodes CASSLKGWNTGGGLQPQHF.

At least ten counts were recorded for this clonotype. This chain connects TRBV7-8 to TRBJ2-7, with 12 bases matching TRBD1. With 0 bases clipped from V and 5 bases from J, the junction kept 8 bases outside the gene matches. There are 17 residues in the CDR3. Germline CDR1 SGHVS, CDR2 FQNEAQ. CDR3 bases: TGTGCCAGCAGCTTAGCGCCCTGGGACAGGGGGCAGAACGAGCAGTACTTC. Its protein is CASSLAPWDRGQNEQYF.

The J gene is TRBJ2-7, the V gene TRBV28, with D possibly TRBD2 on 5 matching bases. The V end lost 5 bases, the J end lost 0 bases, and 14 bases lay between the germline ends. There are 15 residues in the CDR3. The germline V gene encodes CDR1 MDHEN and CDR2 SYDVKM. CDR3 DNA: TGTGCCAGCAGTATAATAGGACTTAGCTCCTACGAGCAGTACTTC. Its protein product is CASSIIGLSSYEQYF.

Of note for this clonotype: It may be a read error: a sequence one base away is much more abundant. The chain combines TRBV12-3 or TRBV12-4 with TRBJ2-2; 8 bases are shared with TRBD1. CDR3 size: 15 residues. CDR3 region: CASSDDRGRTGELCF. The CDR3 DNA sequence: TGTGCCAGCAGTGACGACAGGGGCCGGACCGGGGAGCTGTGTTTT.

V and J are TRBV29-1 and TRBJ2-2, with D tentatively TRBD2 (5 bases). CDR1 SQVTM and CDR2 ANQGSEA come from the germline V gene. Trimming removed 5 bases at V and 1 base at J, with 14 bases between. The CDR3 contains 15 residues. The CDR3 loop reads CSVSRSSGNTGELFF. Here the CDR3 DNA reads TGCAGCGTTTCGCGAAGCAGCGGGAACACCGGGGAGCTGTTTTTT.

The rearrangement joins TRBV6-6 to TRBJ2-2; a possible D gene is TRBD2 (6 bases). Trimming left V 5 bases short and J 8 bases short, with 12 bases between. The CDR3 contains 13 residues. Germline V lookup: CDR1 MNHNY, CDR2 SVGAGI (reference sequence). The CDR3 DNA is TGTGCCAGCAGTCTGAGACTAGTTGGGGAGCTGTTTTTT. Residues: CASSLRLVGELFF.

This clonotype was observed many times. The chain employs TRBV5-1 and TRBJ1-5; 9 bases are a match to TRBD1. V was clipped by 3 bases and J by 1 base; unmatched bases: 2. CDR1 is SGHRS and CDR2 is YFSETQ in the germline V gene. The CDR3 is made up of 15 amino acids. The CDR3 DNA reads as TGCGCCAGCAGCTCGACAGGGGGGAGCAATCAGCCCCAGCATTTT. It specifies CASSSTGGSNQPQHF.

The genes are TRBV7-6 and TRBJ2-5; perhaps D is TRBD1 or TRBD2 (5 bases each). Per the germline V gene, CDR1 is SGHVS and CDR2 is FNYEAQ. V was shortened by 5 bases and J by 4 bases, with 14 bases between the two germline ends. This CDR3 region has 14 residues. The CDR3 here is CASSPTWGRETQYF. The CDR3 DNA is TGTGCCAGCAGCCCGACGTGGGGGAGAGAGACCCAGTACTTC.

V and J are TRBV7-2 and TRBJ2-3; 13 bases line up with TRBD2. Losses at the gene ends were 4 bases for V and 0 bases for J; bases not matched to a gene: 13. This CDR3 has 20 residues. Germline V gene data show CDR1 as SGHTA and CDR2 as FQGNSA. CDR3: CASSSPNGTSGVGSTDTQYF. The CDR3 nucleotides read TGTGCCAGCAGCTCCCCCAACGGGACTAGCGGGGTGGGGAGCACAGATACGCAGTATTTT.

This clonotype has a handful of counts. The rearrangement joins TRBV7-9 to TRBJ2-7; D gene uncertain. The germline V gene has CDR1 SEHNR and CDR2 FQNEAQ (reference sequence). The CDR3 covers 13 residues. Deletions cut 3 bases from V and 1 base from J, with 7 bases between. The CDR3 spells CASSFQGSYEQYF. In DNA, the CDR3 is TGTGCCAGCAGCTTTCAAGGGTCCTACGAGCAGTACTTC.

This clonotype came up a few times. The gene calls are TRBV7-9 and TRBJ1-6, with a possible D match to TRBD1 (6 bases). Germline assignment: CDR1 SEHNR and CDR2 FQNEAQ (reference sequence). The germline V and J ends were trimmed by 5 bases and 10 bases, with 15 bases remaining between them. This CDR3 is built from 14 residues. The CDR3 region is CASSPSVGGSPLHF. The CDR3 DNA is TGTGCCAGCAGCCCGTCCGTAGGGGGATCACCCCTCCACTTT.

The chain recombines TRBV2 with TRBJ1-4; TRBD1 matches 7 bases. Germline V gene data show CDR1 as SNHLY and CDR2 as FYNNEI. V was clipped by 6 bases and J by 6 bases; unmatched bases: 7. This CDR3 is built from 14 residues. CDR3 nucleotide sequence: TGTGCCAGCAGCCTTGACAGGGTTGATGAAAAACTGTTTTTT. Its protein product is CASSLDRVDEKLFF.

The CDR3 nucleotides read TGCAGTGCCGCCCCACTAGCGGGAGGGCCAAGGAACGAGCAGTACTTC. Encoded protein: CSAAPLAGGPRNEQYF. The gene calls are TRBV20-1 and TRBJ2-7; 13 nucleotides align to TRBD2. Trimming took 6 bases from V and 5 from J; bases not matched to a gene: 13. This CDR3 has 16 amino acids. Germline lookup yields CDR1 DFQATT and CDR2 SNEGSKA (reference sequence).

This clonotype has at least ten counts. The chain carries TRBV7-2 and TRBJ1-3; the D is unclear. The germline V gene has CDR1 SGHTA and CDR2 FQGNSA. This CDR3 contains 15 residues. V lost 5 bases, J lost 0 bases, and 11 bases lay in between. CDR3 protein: CASSPQGRSGNTIYF. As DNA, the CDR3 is TGTGCCAGCAGCCCCCAAGGTCGCTCTGGAAACACCATATATTTT.

CDR3 loop: CASSLGLAGNTIYF. The DNA of the CDR3 is TGCGCCAGCAGCTTAGGGTTAGCAGGAAACACCATATATTTT. The chain is built from TRBV5-1 and TRBJ1-3; D not certain. Trimming took off 2 bases at V and 4 bases at J, with 10 bases between the two ends. This CDR3 region has 14 residues. From germline, CDR1 is SGHRS and CDR2 YFSETQ. The full variable domain, with the rest looked up from reference TRBV5-1 and TRBJ1-3, is KAGVTQTPRYLIKTRGQQVTLSCSPISGHRSVSWYQQTPGQGLQFLFEYFSETQRNKGNFPGRFSGRQFSNSRSEMNVSTLELGDSALYLCASSLGLAGNTIYFGEGSWLTVV.